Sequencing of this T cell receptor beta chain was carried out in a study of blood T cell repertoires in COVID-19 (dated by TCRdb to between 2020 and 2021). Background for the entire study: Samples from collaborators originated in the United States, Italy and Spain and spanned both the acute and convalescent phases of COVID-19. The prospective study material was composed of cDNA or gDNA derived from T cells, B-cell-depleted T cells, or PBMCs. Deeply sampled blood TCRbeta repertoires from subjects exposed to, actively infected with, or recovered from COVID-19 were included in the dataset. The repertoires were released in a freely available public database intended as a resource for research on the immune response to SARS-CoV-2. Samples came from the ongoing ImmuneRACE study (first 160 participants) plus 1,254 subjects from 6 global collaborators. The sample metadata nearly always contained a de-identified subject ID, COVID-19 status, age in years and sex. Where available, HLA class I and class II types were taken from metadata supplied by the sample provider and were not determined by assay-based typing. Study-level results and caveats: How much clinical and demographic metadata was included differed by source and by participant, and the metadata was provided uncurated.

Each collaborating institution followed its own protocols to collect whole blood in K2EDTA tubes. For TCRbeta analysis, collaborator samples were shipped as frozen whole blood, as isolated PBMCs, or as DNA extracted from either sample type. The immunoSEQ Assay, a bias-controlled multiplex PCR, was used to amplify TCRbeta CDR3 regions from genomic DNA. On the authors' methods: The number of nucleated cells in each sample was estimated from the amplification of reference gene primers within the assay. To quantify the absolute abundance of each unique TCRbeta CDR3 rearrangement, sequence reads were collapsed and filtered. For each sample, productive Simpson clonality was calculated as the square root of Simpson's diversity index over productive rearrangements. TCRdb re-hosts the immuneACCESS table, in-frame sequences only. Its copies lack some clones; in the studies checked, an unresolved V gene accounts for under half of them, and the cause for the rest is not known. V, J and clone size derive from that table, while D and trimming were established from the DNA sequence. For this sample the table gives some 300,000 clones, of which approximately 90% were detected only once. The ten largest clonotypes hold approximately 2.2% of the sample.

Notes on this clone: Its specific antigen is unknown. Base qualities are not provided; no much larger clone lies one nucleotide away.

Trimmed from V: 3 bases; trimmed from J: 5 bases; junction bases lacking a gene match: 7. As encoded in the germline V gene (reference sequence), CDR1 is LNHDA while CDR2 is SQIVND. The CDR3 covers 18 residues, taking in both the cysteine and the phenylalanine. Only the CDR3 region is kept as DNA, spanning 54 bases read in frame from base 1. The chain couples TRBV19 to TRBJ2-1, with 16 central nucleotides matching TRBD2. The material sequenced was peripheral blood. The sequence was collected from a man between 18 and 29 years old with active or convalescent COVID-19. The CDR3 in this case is CASSMGLAGGPLDNEQFF. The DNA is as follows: TGTGCCAGTAGTATGGGACTAGCGGGAGGGCCCTTGGACAATGAGCAGTTCTTC.